This passage covers 31 T cell receptor beta chains from one sample sequenced in a study of control samples from healthy donors and cancer patients. Measured with immunoSEQ multiplex PCR; TCRdb has only the in-frame clones, and not every one. The sample carries about 77,000 clones, 85% to 95% recorded once. The sample consisted of blood. Every receptor here comes from a woman aged 60 to 75 in good health.

The chain is built from TRBV9 and TRBJ2-7, with D perhaps TRBD1 (6 bases). The CDR3 consists of 16 residues. Deletions cut 5 bases from V and 0 bases from J, with 18 bases between. Germline V gene data show CDR1 as SGDLS and CDR2 as YYNGEE. CDR3 sequence (DNA): TGTGCCAGCAGTCCAACCGGGACACCAAGCTCCTACGAGCAGTACTTC. It translates to CASSPTGTPSSYEQYF.

This clone was seen only once. The V and J genes are TRBV11-2 and TRBJ2-2; weak D call: TRBD1 (7 bases). The CDR3 runs to 16 residues. Deletions cut 1 base from V and 4 bases from J, with 13 bases between. Germline V gene lookup returns CDR1 SGHAT and CDR2 FQNNGV. Written as DNA, the CDR3 is TGTGCCAGCAGCTTAGCGCCAGGGGGGAGCACCGGGGAGCTGTTTTTT. Translating gives CASSLAPGGSTGELFF.

The V call is TRBV28, the J call TRBJ2-1; no reliable D call. V lost 6 bases and J 10 bases, leaving 13 bases between the germline ends. The CDR3 has 12 amino acids. CDR1 is MDHEN and CDR2 is SYDVKM in the germline V gene. CDR3 coding DNA: TGTGCCAGCAGAGTCCACCCTGGCGAGCAGTTCTTC. Protein sequence: CASRVHPGEQFF.

The CDR3: CASSTWTGLPGELFF. The CDR3 nucleotides are TGTGCCAGCAGTACTTGGACAGGTCTCCCCGGGGAGCTGTTTTTT. J is TRBJ2-2 and V is TRBV28, with TRBD1 matching 7 bases. Germline V gene sequence: CDR1 MDHEN, CDR2 SYDVKM. J was trimmed by 6 bases and V by 5 bases; bases with no gene match: 9. The CDR3 extends over 15 amino acids. The full variable domain, its missing parts supplied by reference TRBV28 and TRBJ2-2, is DVKVTQSSRYLVKRTGEKVFLECVQDMDHENMFWYRQDPGLGLRLIYFSYDVKMKEKGDIPEGYSVSREKKERFSLILESASTNQTSMYLCASSTWTGLPGELFFGEGSRLTVL.

V and J are TRBV6-1 and TRBJ2-1; D gene uncertain. Germline-derived CDR1 and CDR2 are MNHNS and SASEGT. This CDR3 has 15 amino acids. Trimming pared 1 base from V and 3 bases from J, leaving 10 bases between. The CDR3, as DNA: TGTGCCAGCAGTGAAGACCCACACAGCTACAATGAGCAGTTCTTC. It yields the protein CASSEDPHSYNEQFF.

The V and J genes are TRBV28 and TRBJ2-7; 7 nucleotides match TRBD2. The CDR3 runs 15 residues. V dropped 4 bases and J dropped 0; count of bases not matched to a gene: 6. Germline loops: CDR1 MDHEN, CDR2 SYDVKM. CDR3 nucleotides: TGTGCCAGCAGTTATCGGGGAGGGTTCTCCTACGAGCAGTACTTC. It translates to CASSYRGGFSYEQYF.

The V and J genes are TRBV6-5 and TRBJ1-2, with 7 nucleotides matching TRBD1. The CDR3 totals 14 residues. Trimming at V came to 6 bases and at J to 5 bases, leaving 9 bases not matched to a gene. CDR1 and CDR2 (germline): MNHEY, SVGAGI. Here the CDR3 DNA reads TGTGCCAGCAGGCCCACAGGGGAGGGGTATGGCTACACCTTC. Residues: CASRPTGEGYGYTF.

This rearrangement joins TRBV7-2 to TRBJ1-5; D gene unclear. Germline V CDR1 and CDR2: SGHTA, FQGNSA. The CDR3 runs 15 residues. V was clipped by 4 bases and J by 0 bases, with 10 bases between them. The CDR3 DNA sequence: TGTGCCAGCAGCTATAAGGCGTATAGCAATCAGCCCCAGCATTTT. As protein: CASSYKAYSNQPQHF. Using reference TRBV7-2 and TRBJ1-5 for the parts outside the CDR3, the full variable domain is GAGVSQSPSNKVTEKGKDVELRCDPISGHTALYWYRQSLGQGLEFLIYFQGNSAPDKSGLPSDRFSAERTGGSVSTLTIQRTQQEDSAVYLCASSYKAYSNQPQHFGDGTRLSIL.

This chain links TRBV6-2 or TRBV6-3 with TRBJ1-1, with 8 positions matching TRBD1. Germline loops: CDR1 MNHEY, CDR2 SVGEGT. V was clipped by 5 bases and J by 2 bases; unmatched bases: 1. CDR3 length: 13 residues. The CDR3 DNA is TGTGCCAGCAGTGGACAGGGTAACACTGAAGCTTTCTTT. It codes for CASSGQGNTEAFF.

The V call is TRBV6-1, the J call TRBJ1-5; D not resolved. This CDR3 is 13 amino acids long. The germline gives CDR1 MNHNS, CDR2 SASEGT. Trimming shortened V by 2 bases and J by 5 bases, and 7 bases separated the two germline ends. Here the CDR3 reads CASSEQADQPQHF. The CDR3 region has the DNA TGTGCCAGCAGTGAACAAGCCGATCAGCCCCAGCATTTT.

This chain joins TRBV6-2 or TRBV6-3 and TRBJ2-7; 7 nucleotides agree with TRBD2. CDR3 length equals 14 residues. Germline CDR1 and CDR2: MNHEY and SVGEGT. V was pared by 6 bases and J by 0 bases, with 5 bases of the junction left unmatched. Here the CDR3 DNA reads TGTGCCAGCAGCCACGGGAGGCCCTCCTACGAGCAGTACTTC. Amino acids: CASSHGRPSYEQYF.

The rearrangement uses TRBV7-8 and TRBJ2-1; 9 nucleotides match TRBD2. V was clipped by 7 bases and J by 7 bases; unmatched bases: 11. CDR1 and CDR2 from the germline V gene are SGHVS and FQNEAQ. The CDR3 consists of 15 residues. The CDR3 protein is CASTPSGTSRNEQFF. The CDR3 DNA reads TGTGCCAGCACCCCGTCGGGGACTAGCAGGAATGAGCAGTTCTTC.

The V gene is TRBV5-1, the J gene TRBJ2-7; D is unclear. This CDR3 contains 11 residues. Trimming stripped 1 base from V and 5 bases from J, with 4 bases between. Per germline, CDR1 SGHRS and CDR2 YFSETQ. The CDR3 sequence: CASSLLDEQYF. For the CDR3, the DNA is TGCGCCAGCAGCTTGTTAGACGAGCAGTACTTC.

This clone was found once. The genes are TRBV7-9 and TRBJ1-5, with 7 bases identical to TRBD1. Trimming at V came to 6 bases and at J to 2 bases, leaving 4 bases not matched to a gene. CDR3 length: 14 amino acids. The germline V gene encodes CDR1 SEHNR and CDR2 FQNEAQ (reference sequence). CDR3 residues: CASSLTGGNQPQHF. CDR3 DNA: TGTGCCAGCAGTTTAACAGGGGGCAATCAGCCCCAGCATTTT.

The chain is built from TRBV18 and TRBJ2-3; perhaps TRBD2 as D (5 bases). CDR1 and CDR2 from the germline V gene are KGHSH and LQKENI. The CDR3 spans 16 residues. The germline V and J ends were trimmed by 0 bases and 6 bases, with 16 bases remaining between them. CDR3 DNA sequence: TGTGCCAGCTCACCACCGCGGGCAGGCCCCCAGGATACGCAGTATTTT. This gives the protein CASSPPRAGPQDTQYF. Combining the CDR3 with reference TRBV18 and TRBJ2-3 gives the whole variable domain NAGVMQNPRHLVRRRGQEARLRCSPMKGHSHVYWYRQLPEEGLKFMVYLQKENIIDESGMPKERFSAEFPKEGPSILRIQQVVRGDSAAYFCASSPPRAGPQDTQYFGPGTRLTVL.

This chain links TRBV19 with TRBJ1-5, with D perhaps matching TRBD1 (5 bases). The V end was cut by 1 base, the J end by 3 bases, with 10 bases between. CDR1 is LNHDA and CDR2 is SQIVND in the germline V gene (reference sequence). The CDR3 sequence is 15 residues long. The CDR3 loop is CASSIGWGDNQPQHF. The CDR3 nucleotides read TGTGCCAGTAGTATAGGATGGGGGGACAATCAGCCCCAGCATTTT.

V is TRBV18 and J is TRBJ2-2; 8 nucleotides align to TRBD1. The CDR3 extends over 16 amino acids. Germline CDR1 KGHSH, CDR2 LQKENI. V was clipped by 1 base and J by 7 bases; unmatched bases: 8. The CDR3 DNA reads as TGTGCCAGCTCACCACAGCTCAACGGACAGGGCGGGGAGCTGTTTTTT. Its protein is CASSPQLNGQGGELFF.

The chain couples TRBV6-6 to TRBJ2-7; tentatively, D is TRBD1 (7 bases). This CDR3 is 14 amino acids long. CDR1 and CDR2 from the germline V gene are MNHNY and SVGAGI (reference sequence). V gave up 5 bases and J gave up 4 bases, with 15 bases separating them. Written as DNA, the CDR3 is TGTGCCAGCAGTCAGGGGGGTTTGTCGTACGAGCAGTACTTC. This sequence encodes CASSQGGLSYEQYF.

The chain carries TRBV6-1 and TRBJ2-7, with TRBD2 matching 9 bases. J lost 3 bases, V lost 4 bases, and 10 bases had no gene match. The CDR3 is 16 amino acids. Germline V CDR1 and CDR2: MNHNS, SASEGT. CDR3 residues: CASSARGAGGFYEQYF. The CDR3 coding sequence is TGTGCCAGCAGTGCTCGCGGGGCGGGAGGGTTCTACGAGCAGTACTTC.

The chain carries TRBV18 and TRBJ1-2; 8 bases fit TRBD1. Germline V gives CDR1 KGHSH, CDR2 LQKENI. The CDR3 totals 14 residues. Trimming at V came to 3 bases and at J to 5 bases, leaving 5 bases not matched to a gene. Written as DNA, the CDR3 is TGTGCCAGCTCACCGGACAGGGCCCGATATGGCTACACCTTC. It translates to CASSPDRARYGYTF.

The chain is built from TRBV5-6 and TRBJ1-6; no clear D. The CDR3 covers 11 residues. V was trimmed by 1 base and J by 14 bases, leaving 7 bases between them. Germline lookup yields CDR1 SGHDT and CDR2 YYEEEE. CDR3 loop: CASSLRNTLHF. The CDR3 DNA reads as TGTGCCAGCAGCTTGCGGAACACCCTCCACTTT.

The chain has TRBV15 and TRBJ1-5; D remains unclear. Germline lookup yields CDR1 LNHNV and CDR2 YYDKDF (reference sequence). V was shortened by 0 bases and J by 7 bases, with 13 bases between the two germline ends. The CDR3 covers 15 residues. Here the CDR3 reads CATSRDRAENQPQHF. The CDR3 nucleotides read TGTGCCACCAGCAGAGATCGGGCAGAGAACCAGCCCCAGCATTTT.

The V gene is TRBV10-3, the J gene TRBJ1-2, with D perhaps TRBD1 (6 bases). Between the trimmed V and J ends, which lost 2 bases and 4 bases, there was a span of 17 bases. Germline V gene lookup returns CDR1 ENHRY and CDR2 SYGVKD. The CDR3 runs 16 residues. CDR3 in DNA: TGTGCCATCAGTGAGGATGGGGGCAGGGGAGGCTATGGCTACACCTTC. It codes for CAISEDGGRGGYGYTF.

CDR3 DNA: TGTGCCAGCACCAGGGGGTGGGACAGGGCCTCTGGCTACACCTTC. Translating it yields CASTRGWDRASGYTF. The chain uses TRBV6-5 and TRBJ1-2; 9 bases are shared with TRBD1. The CDR3 runs to 15 residues. V shed 7 bases and J 7 bases; nucleotides not matched to a gene: 13. Germline-derived CDR1 and CDR2 are MNHEY and SVGAGI.

The chain combines TRBV6-5 with TRBJ1-4; a possible D gene is TRBD1 (6 bases). V was shortened by 6 bases and J by 6 bases, with 14 bases between the two germline ends. The CDR3 is 14 amino acids. Germline V gene sequence: CDR1 MNHEY, CDR2 SVGAGI. The CDR3 sequence: CASSRQAADEKLFF. In DNA, the CDR3 is TGTGCCAGCAGCCGACAGGCCGCTGATGAAAAACTGTTTTTT.

The chain is built from TRBV6-2 or TRBV6-3 and TRBJ2-7, with TRBD2 matching 12 bases. Germline-derived CDR1 and CDR2 are MNHEY and SVGEGT. Germline trimming cut 5 bases from V and 3 bases from J; bases unmatched to any gene: 17. This CDR3 is built from 19 residues. In DNA, the CDR3 is TGTGCCAGCAGTCTTCTCGGAACATTAAGACTAGCGGGAGACTACGAGCAGTACTTC. Translating it yields CASSLLGTLRLAGDYEQYF.

The chain couples TRBV19 to TRBJ1-6, with 9 bases matching TRBD1. This CDR3 is 15 amino acids long. The V and J ends lost 5 bases and 6 bases, in that order; junction bases with no gene match: 5. The germline gives CDR1 LNHDA, CDR2 SQIVND (reference sequence). The CDR3 loop is CASSEKTGGNSPLHF. The CDR3 coding sequence is TGTGCCAGTAGTGAGAAGACAGGGGGTAATTCACCCCTCCACTTT.

The rearrangement links TRBV4-3 to TRBJ2-3; 8 bases are shared with TRBD2. The CDR3 has 15 residues. V shed 4 bases and J 5 bases; nucleotides not matched to a gene: 8. From germline, CDR1 is LGHNA and CDR2 YSLEER. The CDR3 DNA reads as TGCGCCAGCAGCCGATTTAGCGGGGATGTAGATACGCAGTATTTT. This codes for CASSRFSGDVDTQYF.

The chain joins TRBV6-2 or TRBV6-3 to TRBJ2-1, with 15 bases lining up with TRBD2. The V gene's germline CDR1 is MNHEY and CDR2 SVGEGT. The CDR3 runs 13 residues. Trimming at V came to 5 bases and at J to 14 bases, leaving 4 bases not matched to a gene. CDR3 sequence (DNA): TGTGCCAGCAGTCACTGGACTAGCGGGGGGGAGTTCTTC. This gives the protein CASSHWTSGGEFF.

The V call is TRBV5-6, the J call TRBJ1-5; D is unresolved. The CDR3 sequence is 12 residues long. Germline V CDR1 and CDR2: SGHDT, YYEEEE. V shed 0 bases and J shed 6 bases, with 4 bases lying between them. This CDR3 reads CASSLGAQPQHF. In DNA, the CDR3 is TGTGCCAGCAGCTTGGGGGCTCAGCCCCAGCATTTT.

The CDR3 loop reads CASSYPDRVGRGHSYNEQFF. The CDR3 bases are TGTGCCAGCAGTTACCCCGATAGAGTGGGCAGGGGGCATTCTTACAATGAGCAGTTCTTC. The chain carries TRBV6-2 or TRBV6-3 and TRBJ2-1, with TRBD1 identical over 8 bases. Per germline, CDR1 MNHEY and CDR2 SVGEGT. The CDR3 runs to 20 residues. The V gene end was trimmed by 2 bases and the J gene end by 4 bases; junction bases not matched to a gene: 19.